These T cell receptor beta chains were read from a single sample in a study of response to subunit inactivated influenza vaccine. TCRdb itself ran the RT-PCR reads through MiXCR, one entry per CDR3 protein. The top ten clones hold 25% to 35% of a sample with 150,000 to 200,000 distinct CDR3 sequences, approximately 12% of them seen once. This same sample was also taken into another study, of T cells expressing NK-cell markers.

Here the sequenced sample was CD8+ T cells sorted from PBMCs, taken less than 13 days after vaccination. The receptor source for this set is a man in his fifties who received an inactivated influenza vaccine. The CDR3 runs from the conserved cysteine through the conserved F or W. D genes are given only for firm matches. Clone size, where shown, is once, few, many, or a class for clones that have expanded.

>TRBJ2-1|NA|NA|TRBV19
CASSQDSYNEQFF
TGTGCCAGTAGTCAAGACAGCTACAATGAGCAGTTCTTC
>TRBJ2-1|NA|few|TRBV9
CASSVDGLAHNEQFF
TGTGCCAGCAGCGTAGACGGGCTGGCACACAATGAGCAGTTCTTC
>TRBJ1-1|TRBD1|few|TRBV7-9
CASSQGTGLMNTEAFF
TGTGCCAGCAGCCAAGGGACAGGGCTTATGAACACTGAAGCTTTCTTT
>TRBJ1-1|NA|few|TRBV28
CASSFRVDTEAFF
TGTGCCAGCAGTTTCAGGGTTGACACTGAAGCTTTCTTT
>TRBJ1-1|NA|NA|TRBV4-1
CASSRIGEGLTEAFF
TGCGCCAGCAGCCGCATAGGGGAAGGTTTGACTGAAGCTTTCTTT
>TRBJ2-4|NA|NA|TRBV7-9
CASSAGAGVVNNIQYF
TGTGCCAGCAGTGCTGGGGCTGGGGTTGTCAATAACATTCAGTACTTC
>TRBJ2-1|TRBD2|NA|TRBV27
CASSYGTSGMNEQFF
TGTGCCAGCAGTTACGGGACTAGCGGGATGAATGAGCAGTTCTTC
>TRBJ2-1|NA|NA|TRBV5-1
CASSPWSVVGEINEQFF
TGCGCCAGCAGCCCGTGGTCGGTAGTTGGGGAAATTAATGAGCAGTTCTTC
>TRBJ2-1|NA|few|TRBV5-1
CASSLNSGRETYNEQFF
TGCGCCAGCAGCTTGAATTCAGGGAGAGAGACCTACAATGAGCAGTTCTTC
>TRBJ2-7|TRBD1|many|TRBV3-1
CASSLLPLGTATYEQYF
TGTGCCAGCAGCCTCCTACCGCTCGGGACAGCAACCTACGAGCAGTACTTC
>TRBJ2-3|NA|few|TRBV4-2
CASSQEGLGRDRSTDTQYF
TGTGCCAGCAGCCAAGAAGGTCTGGGGCGGGACCGTAGCACAGATACGCAGTATTTT
>TRBJ1-1|TRBD1|NA|TRBV4-3
CASSQDIGQGLTEAFF
TGCGCCAGCAGCCAAGATATTGGACAGGGGTTGACTGAAGCTTTCTTT
>TRBJ2-5|NA|NA|TRBV7-8
CASSLGPGAETQYF
TGTGCCAGCAGCTTGGGGCCGGGGGCGGAGACCCAGTACTTC
>TRBJ2-1|NA|many|TRBV4-3
CASSHRDSEQFF
TGCGCCAGCAGCCATAGGGACTCGGAGCAGTTCTTC
>TRBJ2-1|NA|NA|TRBV7-9
CASSVSGVYNEQFF
TGTGCCAGCAGCGTCTCGGGGGTCTACAATGAGCAGTTCTTC
>TRBJ2-3|TRBD2|NA|TRBV5-1
CASSVVAGGTDTQYF
TGCGCCAGCAGCGTAGTAGCGGGAGGCACAGATACGCAGTATTTT
>TRBJ2-1|NA|few|TRBV29-1
CSVEDLGTLYNEQFF
TGCAGCGTTGAAGATCTGGGGACACTCTACAATGAGCAGTTCTTC
>TRBJ1-3|TRBD1|NA|TRBV5-1
CASSGTGTGAGNTIYF
TGCGCCAGCAGCGGAACCGGGACAGGGGCTGGAAACACCATATATTTT
>TRBJ1-5|TRBD1|NA|TRBV12-5
CASGNTGGNQPQHF
TGTGCTAGTGGGAACACAGGGGGCAATCAGCCCCAGCATTTT
>TRBJ2-2|NA|NA|TRBV5-1
CASRGAPGELFF
TGCGCCAGCAGGGGGGCCCCCGGGGAGCTGTTTTTT
>TRBJ1-5|NA|many|TRBV6-2/TRBV6-3
CATATLREPQHF
TGTGCCACCGCTACCCTACGTGAGCCCCAGCATTTT
>TRBJ2-3|TRBD2|NA|TRBV14
CASSPIVSGRSDTQYF
TGTGCCAGCAGCCCAATCGTGAGCGGGAGGTCAGATACGCAGTATTTT
>TRBJ2-1|NA|NA|TRBV7-2
CASSLILYNEQFF
TGTGCCAGCAGCTTAATTCTCTACAATGAGCAGTTCTTC
>TRBJ2-7|TRBD2|few|TRBV9
CASSPRTSGRYEQYF
TGTGCCAGCAGCCCCCGGACTAGCGGAAGATACGAGCAGTACTTC
>TRBJ1-1|NA|NA|TRBV9
CASSVSTALNTEAFF
TGTGCCAGCAGCGTCAGTACAGCATTGAACACTGAAGCTTTCTTT
>TRBJ1-1|NA|NA|TRBV14
CASSLYRERTEAFF
TGTGCCAGCAGCTTATACAGGGAACGAACTGAAGCTTTCTTT
>TRBJ2-7|NA|NA|TRBV7-9
CASSSTGYSYEQYF
TGTGCCAGCAGTTCTACCGGGTATTCCTACGAGCAGTACTTC
>TRBJ1-1|TRBD1|many|TRBV5-1
CASSAGTGETEAFF
TGCGCCAGCAGCGCCGGGACAGGGGAGACTGAAGCTTTCTTT
>TRBJ2-7|TRBD1|few|TRBV10-1
CASSDPRDRVPYEQYF
TGCGCCAGCAGTGATCCTCGGGACAGGGTGCCCTACGAGCAGTACTTC
>TRBJ2-2|NA|few|TRBV12-3/TRBV12-4
CASSPRTKGDTGELFF
TGTGCCAGCAGTCCTCGGACAAAAGGTGACACCGGGGAGCTGTTTTTT
>TRBJ1-4|TRBD1|NA|TRBV4-2
CASSQVNLDRDNEKLFF
TGTGCCAGCAGCCAAGTCAACTTGGACAGGGATAATGAAAAACTGTTTTTT
>TRBJ2-1|NA|many|TRBV4-3
CASSQGRGQYNEQFF
TGCGCCAGCAGCCAGGGTCGAGGACAGTACAATGAGCAGTTCTTC
>TRBJ1-2|TRBD1|many|TRBV5-1
CASSFGGTAYGYTF
TGCGCCAGCAGCTTTGGCGGGACAGCATATGGCTACACCTTC
>TRBJ2-3|NA|NA|TRBV6-5
CASSYLSSTDTQYF
TGTGCCAGCAGTTACCTCTCTAGCACAGATACGCAGTATTTT
>TRBJ1-2|NA|many|TRBV7-2
CASSPEPVSVVGYTF
TGTGCCAGCAGTCCTGAGCCGGTTTCGGTAGTAGGCTACACCTTC
>TRBJ2-3|NA|few|TRBV28
CASSPRLVSTDTQYF
TGTGCCAGCAGTCCCCGACTTGTTAGCACAGATACGCAGTATTTT
>TRBJ1-2|TRBD1|NA|TRBV29-1
CSSRQGDGYTF
TGCAGCAGTAGACAGGGCGATGGCTACACCTTC
>TRBJ2-1|NA|NA|TRBV7-8
CASSFEANEQFF
TGTGCCAGCAGCTTTGAGGCAAATGAGCAGTTCTTC
>TRBJ2-7|TRBD2|many|TRBV15
CATSRDRFLAGTYEQYF
TGTGCCACCAGCAGAGATCGTTTTCTAGCGGGTACCTACGAGCAGTACTTC
>TRBJ1-1|NA|few|TRBV25-1
CASSGPRANTEAFF
TGTGCCAGCAGTGGTCCACGGGCGAACACTGAAGCTTTCTTT
>TRBJ2-7|NA|NA|TRBV20-1
CSARDRSRSYEQYF
TGCAGTGCTAGAGACAGGAGTAGGAGCTACGAGCAGTACTTC
>TRBJ2-7|NA|few|TRBV20-1
CSAPQRLGVSYEQYF
TGCAGTGCTCCCCAAAGACTAGGCGTCTCCTACGAGCAGTACTTC
>TRBJ1-2|NA|NA|TRBV7-2
CASSGWDPANYGYTF
TGTGCCAGCAGCGGGTGGGACCCCGCAAACTATGGCTACACCTTC
>TRBJ1-1|NA|many|TRBV20-1
CSAKTYLSDTEAFF
TGCAGTGCGAAAACTTACCTTAGTGACACTGAAGCTTTCTTT
>TRBJ2-2|NA|few|TRBV4-2
CASRRGGDTGELFF
TGTGCCAGCAGGCGTGGGGGAGACACCGGGGAGCTGTTTTTT
>TRBJ2-1|NA|many|TRBV7-9
CASSLSGLSAYNEQFF
TGTGCCAGCAGCTTAAGTGGGCTTTCTGCTTACAATGAGCAGTTCTTC
>TRBJ1-1|NA|few|TRBV4-2
CASSQGTVGRSDEAFF
TGTGCCAGCAGCCAAGGCACAGTGGGGCGGAGTGATGAAGCTTTCTTT
>TRBJ2-7|NA|many|TRBV20-1
CSARDGADPTSKQYF
TGCAGTGCTAGAGACGGGGCGGACCCTACGTCCAAGCAGTACTTC
>TRBJ2-1|NA|many|TRBV28
CASSPGGEQFF
TGTGCCAGCAGTCCCGGAGGTGAGCAGTTCTTC
>TRBJ1-1|NA|NA|TRBV6-5
CASSTGDWGTEAFF
TGTGCCAGCAGTACTGGGGACTGGGGCACTGAAGCTTTCTTT
>TRBJ1-1|NA|many|TRBV20-1
CSAPSVGTEAFF
TGCAGTGCTCCCTCCGTGGGGACTGAAGCTTTCTTT
>TRBJ2-3|NA|NA|TRBV6-6
CASSYSAIDTQYF
TGTGCCAGCAGTTACTCCGCGATTGATACGCAGTATTTT
>TRBJ1-4|NA|few|TRBV12-3/TRBV12-4
CASASSVTTNEKLFF
TGTGCCAGCGCTTCTTCGGTCACCACTAATGAAAAACTGTTTTTT
>TRBJ2-2|TRBD1|many|TRBV28
CASSLWTGSRTGELFF
TGTGCCAGCAGTTTATGGACAGGGAGTCGCACCGGGGAGCTGTTTTTT
>TRBJ2-2|NA|NA|TRBV7-9
CASSLAPKVLTGELFF
TGTGCCAGCAGCTTAGCGCCCAAGGTCTTGACCGGGGAGCTGTTTTTT
>TRBJ2-5|TRBD1|few|TRBV5-1
CASSPRDRAETQYF
TGCGCCAGCAGCCCAAGGGACAGGGCAGAGACCCAGTACTTC
>TRBJ1-4|NA|NA|TRBV6-5
CASSYSYTAEKLFF
TGTGCCAGCAGTTACTCGTATACGGCGGAAAAACTGTTTTTT
>TRBJ2-2|NA|NA|TRBV20-1
CSARDLLGTGELFF
TGCAGTGCTAGAGATTTGCTTGGCACCGGGGAGCTGTTTTTT
>TRBJ2-1|TRBD1|few|TRBV29-1
CSVITGTGLAEQFF
TGCAGCGTAATAACCGGGACAGGGTTGGCTGAGCAGTTCTTC